This TCR beta chain was observed in a study of CD8 T cells in ankylosing spondylitis. Study-wide points: Reported data indicate significant enrichment of disease-linked clones within matched ankylosing spondylitis synovial fluid. Characteristic of ankylosing spondylitis blood, it appeared, was a TCR beta motif comprising eight highly homologous variants. Earlier authors reported some of these motif variants in reactive arthritis synovial fluid and blood.

Notes on this clonotype: The antigen remains undetermined.

CDR3 size: 18 residues. Germline V gene sequence: CDR1 SGHRS, CDR2 YFSETQ. V was pared by 5 bases and J by 2 bases, with 14 bases of the junction left unmatched. Construction of TCR beta libraries was performed using quantitative 5'-RACE with molecular barcodes. TCRdb independently ran MiXCR on the 5' RACE reads; one entry per CDR3 protein. The data hold roughly 670,000 distinct CDR3 sequences, with over 15% observed a single time. The sequencing input was blood, either unsorted or a sorted T cell fraction (not recorded which). The chain recombines TRBV5-1 with TRBJ2-1, with 9 bases aligning to TRBD2. The source of this sequence is a male donor with ankylosing spondylitis. This CDR3 is CASSPRVSGGYTYNEQFF. The CDR3, as DNA: TGCGCCAGCAGTCCACGAGTGAGCGGGGGGTATACCTACAATGAGCAGTTCTTC. Looking up the rest from reference TRBV5-1 and TRBJ2-1 gives the full variable domain: KAGVTQTPRYLIKTRGQQVTLSCSPISGHRSVSWYQQTPGQGLQFLFEYFSETQRNKGNFPGRFSGRQFSNSRSEMNVSTLELGDSALYLCASSPRVSGGYTYNEQFFGPGTRLTVL.